This TCR beta chain was profiled in a study of CD8+ T cells in alopecia areata (dated by TCRdb to the late 2010s). Background on the whole study: The treated patients took part in an open-label pilot trial in which moderate-to-severe alopecia areata was treated with oral tofacitinib at 5 to 10 mg twice daily. Patients received tofacitinib for 6 to 18 months and were then followed off drug for 6 months to check for delayed response and recurrence. For the treated patients, the SALT score, which quantifies what percentage of scalp surface area is affected, served as the measure of disease severity. High-throughput TCRbeta sequencing was used to examine T cell clonal expansion in alopecia areata in both the C3H/HeJ mouse model and human patients. In humans, TCRbeta sequencing was performed on scalp tissue and on sorted CD4+ and CD8+ peripheral blood T cells from healthy controls and from patients with patchy or totalis/universalis alopecia areata. Patients on tofacitinib were biopsied at baseline and after 4 and 24 weeks of treatment, and several of the patients also had a later scalp biopsy. Scalp clonality was compared across normal scalp (n=4), patchy alopecia areata scalp (n=8), and alopecia totalis/universalis scalp (n=8). RNA was extracted with the PAXgene miRNA kit for fixed scalp, the miRNeasy kit for PBMCs, and the RNeasy kit for mouse skin. immunoSEQ multiplex PCR using 35 Vbeta forward primers and 13 Jbeta reverse primers was used to amplify TCRbeta CDR3 regions.

To prepare the library, the immunoSEQ multiplex PCR assay was applied. For TCR sequencing, RNA was extracted from every sample and reverse transcribed into cDNA to serve as template. SuperScript III was used to make first-strand cDNA, primed with a 2:1 mix of oligo-dT and random hexamers. A synthetic immune receptor repertoire was used to measure amplification bias, and any remaining bias was corrected computationally. As for the original processing: Raw reads were preprocessed to remove errors, and CDR3 was defined according to IMGT conventions as the region from the conserved cysteine to phenylalanine. Clonality was calculated as 1 minus Shannon entropy normalized by log2 of the number of productive unique TCRs. Whether scalp clones were CD4 or CD8 was inferred by matching scalp TCRbeta sequences against CD4 and CD8 repertoires sorted from blood. TCRdb re-hosts the immuneACCESS table, in-frame sequences only. Its copies lack some clones; in the studies checked, an unresolved V gene accounts for under half of them, and the cause for the rest is not known. D and trimming come from the DNA, and the V and J calls and clone size come from that table. A total of about 180,000 clones appear in this sample, approximately 51% of them only once. 10% of the sample is held by the ten biggest clonotypes.

Taken from the germline V gene, the CDR1 and CDR2 loops are MGHDK and SYGVNS. The cysteine opens and the phenylalanine closes a CDR3 of 15 amino acids. Only CDR3 DNA is held: 45 bases, read in frame from base 1. V loses 6 bases at its end and J loses 0 bases; junction bases beyond the gene matches: 7. The research as a whole found: TCR sequences shared between patients were less clear than in mice, possibly partly because of HLA diversity in the patient population. Because the treated cohort was small and included a single nonresponder, larger studies are needed to assess links between baseline CD8+ expansion and response. Lesional scalp, especially in alopecia totalis/universalis, showed higher clonality and more expanded CD8+ clones than normal scalp, suggesting antigenic drive. Many expanded lesional clones persisted in scalp and blood during tofacitinib treatment, which may partly explain relapse after stopping treatment. Tofacitinib significantly decreased scalp clonality and the number of expanded CD8+ clones among the top 100 scalp clones. Resident alphabeta T cells in normal human skin are also sequenced, complicating scalp TCR repertoire analysis, unlike mouse skin dominated by gammadelta T cells.

The label giving this sample's treatment or condition can be read as: oral pan-JAK inhibitor, 5-10 mg twice daily. Lesional scalp punch biopsies and peripheral blood were obtained from alopecia areata patients. PBMCs were isolated by density centrifugation and stained for CD3, CD4 and CD8, after which CD4+ and CD8+ T cells were sorted on a FACSAria. This clone was counted only a few times. There is no known antigen for this receptor. Within one base of it there is no much larger clone, and no base qualities were kept. The sequence is built from TRBV25-1 and TRBJ1-1; the central 7 bases match TRBD1. The sequenced sample was CD8+ T cells sorted from blood, obtained between weeks 51 and 52, from a patient treated with tofacitinib. This sequence originates from a human donor with alopecia areata. The sequence in DNA is TGTGCCAGCAGCGACAGGGTCCTGATGAACACTGAAGCTTTCTTT. Its protein reads: CASSDRVLMNTEAFF.